The 18 T cell receptor beta chains given below trace back to one sample, sequenced in a study of blood T cells in healthy people across ages (dated by TCRdb to the mid-2010s). Receptor libraries were prepared by 5' RACE. The reads were generated on an Illumina HiSeq 2500. A second PCR of roughly 7 to 11 cycles was performed with a sample-barcoded 5' primer and a J-beta primer mix. TCRdb reanalyzed the raw reads on its own, using fastp at Q25 for trimming and MiXCR for clone calling, and kept in-frame beta chains. Duplicate CDR3 protein sequences are folded into a single record with the most common DNA and genes. The sample records around 1,500,000 distinct CDR3 sequences, approximately 42% of which are singletons. Of the sample, roughly 7.9% is held by the ten largest clones. Sequenced sample: blood. Every receptor here comes from a woman aged 18-30 years in good health.

The gene calls are TRBV7-2 and TRBJ2-1; TRBD2 agrees at 13 bases. CDR3 length: 17 amino acids. The germline gives CDR1 SGHTA, CDR2 FQGNSA. With V trimmed by 6 bases and J by 6 bases, 11 bases remained unmatched. The CDR3 nucleotides read TGTGCCAGCAGTTTCGGGACTAGCGGGGTTAATGGCAATGAGCAGTTCTTC. Its protein product is CASSFGTSGVNGNEQFF.

This rearrangement joins TRBV20-1 to TRBJ1-1, with 9 bases fitting TRBD1. Germline V CDR1 and CDR2: DFQATT, SNEGSKA (reference sequence). The CDR3 is 13 residues long. V lost 6 bases and J lost 5; bases outside the gene matches: 7. The CDR3: CSARDRVWTEAFF. The CDR3 nucleotides are TGCAGTGCGCGGGACAGGGTTTGGACTGAAGCTTTCTTT.

This chain links TRBV12-5 with TRBJ1-2; 10 nucleotides line up with TRBD1. V trimming: 1 base; J trimming: 6 bases; junction bases outside the gene matches: 11. The CDR3 consists of 17 residues. Per the germline V gene, CDR1 is LGHNT and CDR2 is FRNRAP. CDR3 loop: CASGLALEDRGLDGYTF. DNA for the CDR3: TGTGCTAGTGGTTTGGCACTAGAAGACAGGGGGCTCGATGGCTACACCTTC.

This clonotype has ten or more counts. The chain carries TRBV7-2 and TRBJ2-1; 9 nucleotides line up with TRBD2. From germline, CDR1 is SGHTA and CDR2 FQGNSA. The CDR3 is 16 residues long. Trimming took 0 bases from V and 4 from J; bases not matched to a gene: 4. The CDR3 reads CASSLASGGAYNEQFF. As DNA, the CDR3 is TGTGCCAGCAGCTTAGCTAGCGGGGGCGCTTACAATGAGCAGTTCTTC. Using reference TRBV7-2 and TRBJ2-1 for the parts outside the CDR3, the full variable domain is GAGVSQSPSNKVTEKGKDVELRCDPISGHTALYWYRQSLGQGLEFLIYFQGNSAPDKSGLPSDRFSAERTGGSVSTLTIQRTQQEDSAVYLCASSLASGGAYNEQFFGPGTRLTVL.

The chain combines TRBV10-3 with TRBJ2-1; 13 bases are a match to TRBD2. CDR3 length: 15 residues. J was trimmed by 9 bases and V by 4 bases; bases with no gene match: 6. From germline, CDR1 is ENHRY and CDR2 SYGVKD. CDR3 protein: CAISGILAGGPEQFF. The CDR3 DNA sequence: TGTGCCATCAGTGGGATACTAGCGGGAGGGCCTGAGCAGTTCTTC.

V usage is TRBV20-1 and J usage is TRBJ1-1; no reliable D call. Germline CDR1 reads DFQATT; CDR2 reads SNEGSKA (reference sequence). V shed 3 bases and J shed 5 bases, with 7 bases lying between them. The CDR3 spans 11 residues. This CDR3 reads CSARFWTEAFF. CDR3 coding DNA: TGCAGTGCTAGGTTCTGGACTGAAGCTTTCTTT.

This clonotype appeared a single time. The chain uses TRBV20-1 and TRBJ2-1; D is undetermined. Trimming took off 0 bases at V and 0 bases at J, with 9 bases between the two ends. The CDR3 has 15 amino acids. Germline assignment: CDR1 DFQATT and CDR2 SNEGSKA (reference sequence). CDR3: CSAREVMRSYNEQFF. As DNA, the CDR3 is TGCAGTGCTAGAGAAGTCATGCGCTCCTACAATGAGCAGTTCTTC.

Here the CDR3 reads CASSFRAGGSYNEQFF. CDR3 coding DNA: TGTGCCAGCAGCTTCCGAGCGGGGGGATCCTACAATGAGCAGTTCTTC. The chain couples TRBV7-2 to TRBJ2-1; 9 bases agree with TRBD2. Losses at the gene ends were 3 bases for V and 1 base for J; bases not matched to a gene: 4. CDR1 is SGHTA, CDR2 FQGNSA, per germline. CDR3 length: 16 amino acids.

This clonotype was counted at least ten times. The J gene is TRBJ2-7, the V gene TRBV5-1, with a tentative D call TRBD1 (5 bases). Germline values: CDR1 SGHRS, CDR2 YFSETQ. Trimming stripped 5 bases from V and 4 bases from J, with 16 bases between. The CDR3 covers 14 residues. CDR3 in DNA: TGCGCCAGCAGTTCCCAGGGTAACGGATACGAGCAGTACTTC. Its translation: CASSSQGNGYEQYF. Variable domain in full (rest from reference TRBV5-1 and TRBJ2-7): KAGVTQTPRYLIKTRGQQVTLSCSPISGHRSVSWYQQTPGQGLQFLFEYFSETQRNKGNFPGRFSGRQFSNSRSEMNVSTLELGDSALYLCASSSQGNGYEQYFGPGTRLTVT.

V and J are TRBV28 and TRBJ1-1; the D gene is possibly TRBD1 (5 bases). CDR1 and CDR2 from the germline V gene are MDHEN and SYDVKM. Trimming shortened V by 3 bases and J by 0 bases, and 23 bases separated the two germline ends. The CDR3 spans 19 residues. Written as DNA, the CDR3 is TGTGCCAGCAGTTTTGTCGAGGGTGGGACCGCCGGGATGAACACTGAAGCTTTCTTT. Amino acids: CASSFVEGGTAGMNTEAFF.

This clonotype was observed a few times. The chain combines TRBV6-1 with TRBJ1-2; D gene uncertain. Germline V CDR1 and CDR2: MNHNS, SASEGT. Trimming took 4 bases from V and 3 from J, leaving 9 bases between them. The CDR3 totals 13 residues. The CDR3 DNA follows: TGTGCCAGCAGTGCGCCTATGGACTATGGCTACACCTTC. The encoded protein is CASSAPMDYGYTF.

V is TRBV27 and J is TRBJ2-1; TRBD2 agrees at 10 bases. After removal of 2 bases from V and 7 bases from J, the junction contained 5 bases not matched to a gene. The CDR3 contains 15 residues. Per germline, CDR1 MNHEY and CDR2 SMNVEV (reference sequence). For the CDR3, the DNA is TGTGCCAGCAGTTTAAAAGCGGGGGGGCTAAATGAGCAGTTCTTC. Translation: CASSLKAGGLNEQFF.

This clonotype was seen ten or more times. This rearrangement joins TRBV7-8 to TRBJ2-7; no definite D call. The germline V and J ends were trimmed by 1 base and 3 bases, with 4 bases remaining between them. The CDR3 extends over 12 amino acids. The germline CDR1 and CDR2 sequences are SGHVS and FQNEAQ. The CDR3 is CASSLVVYEQYF. As DNA, the CDR3 is TGTGCCAGCAGCTTAGTCGTCTACGAGCAGTACTTC. Supplemented by reference TRBV7-8 and TRBJ2-7, the full variable domain reads GAGVSQSPRYKVAKRGQDVALRCDPISGHVSLFWYQQALGQGPEFLTYFQNEAQLDKSGLPSDRFFAERPEGSVSTLKIQRTQQEDSAVYLCASSLVVYEQYFGPGTRLTVT.

V is TRBV20-1 and J is TRBJ2-5; D not resolved. This CDR3 has 15 residues. Per the germline V gene, CDR1 is DFQATT and CDR2 is SNEGSKA (reference sequence). V gave up 0 bases and J gave up 0 bases, with 11 bases separating them. The CDR3 region is CSARDLQRYQETQYF. The CDR3, as DNA: TGCAGTGCTAGAGATTTACAGAGGTACCAAGAGACCCAGTACTTC.

The chain joins TRBV18 to TRBJ1-1; D gene unclear. V lost 0 bases and J lost 0, with 11 bases in between. Germline CDR1 KGHSH, CDR2 LQKENI. The CDR3 consists of 16 residues. This CDR3 is CASSPPIQRMNTEAFF. The CDR3 DNA reads TGTGCCAGCTCACCACCTATACAACGGATGAACACTGAAGCTTTCTTT.

This clonotype was seen a handful of times. The chain joins TRBV9 to TRBJ2-5; tentative D call: TRBD2 (6 bases). V was cut by 0 bases and J by 2 bases, with 8 bases left in between. The germline CDR1 and CDR2 sequences are SGDLS and YYNGEE. The CDR3 runs 14 residues. CDR3 amino acids: CASSVDSGQETQYF. CDR3 DNA sequence: TGTGCCAGCAGCGTAGATAGCGGTCAAGAGACCCAGTACTTC.

The table lists this clonotype with a few counts. This chain's CDR3 is CASKSGPSIYETQYF. As DNA, the CDR3 is TGTGCCAGCAAATCCGGGCCCTCAATTTACGAGACGCAGTATTTT. The chain is built from TRBV12-3 or TRBV12-4 and TRBJ2-3; D not certain. V gave up 7 bases and J gave up 9 bases, with 23 bases separating them. The CDR3 length is 15 residues.

This clonotype was counted a single time. The gene calls are TRBV20-1 and TRBJ2-3; 8 bases agree with TRBD2. With 0 bases clipped from V and 5 bases from J, the junction kept 16 bases outside the gene matches. Looked up from germline, CDR1 is DFQATT and CDR2 is SNEGSKA (reference sequence). The CDR3 extends over 18 amino acids. CDR3 sequence reads: CSARDEGLKRELEDTQYF. CDR3 nucleotides: TGCAGTGCTAGAGATGAAGGCCTCAAGCGGGAGCTGGAAGATACGCAGTATTTT.